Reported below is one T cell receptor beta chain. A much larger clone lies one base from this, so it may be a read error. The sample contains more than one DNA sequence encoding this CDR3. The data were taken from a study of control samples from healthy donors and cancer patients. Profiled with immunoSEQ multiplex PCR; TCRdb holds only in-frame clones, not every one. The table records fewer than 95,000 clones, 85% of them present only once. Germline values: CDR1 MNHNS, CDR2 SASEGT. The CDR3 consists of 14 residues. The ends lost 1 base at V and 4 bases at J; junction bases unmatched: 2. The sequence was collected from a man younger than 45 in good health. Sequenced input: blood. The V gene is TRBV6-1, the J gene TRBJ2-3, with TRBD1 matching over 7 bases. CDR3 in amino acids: CASSEGQGADTQYF. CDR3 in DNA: TGTGCCAGCAGTGAAGGTCAGGGGGCAGATACGCAGTATTTT.